Presented here are 24 T cell receptor beta chains from one specimen sequenced in a study of shared clonotypes between healthy human individuals. The repertoire was sequenced with immunoSEQ multiplex PCR; TCRdb's copy has only in-frame clones and lacks some. The sample contains millions of clones, around 95% of which appear only once. Sequenced input: naive CD4+ T cells sorted from blood. Subset in this sample: CD45RA+ positively selected. The receptors were gathered from a young man in good health.

The chain recombines TRBV15 with TRBJ2-7, with TRBD1 as a possible D gene (6 bases). The V gene's germline CDR1 is LNHNV and CDR2 YYDKDF (reference sequence). Trimming shortened V by 5 bases and J by 3 bases, and 11 bases separated the two germline ends. This CDR3 is 13 amino acids long. The DNA of the CDR3 is TGTGCCACCAGCGGTCAAGGGGGCTACGAGCAGTACTTC. It codes for CATSGQGGYEQYF.

The chain uses TRBV18 and TRBJ1-3; D not resolved. Germline V lookup: CDR1 KGHSH, CDR2 LQKENI. Trimming left V 0 bases short and J 2 bases short, with 14 bases between. The CDR3 sequence is 17 residues long. The CDR3 is CASSPPILENPGNTIYF. DNA of the CDR3: TGTGCCAGCTCACCACCTATTCTGGAGAACCCTGGAAACACCATATATTTT.

As for this clone: Mismatch with germline at one junction end may stem from a read error. The V call is TRBV7-3, the J call TRBJ1-1; D call uncertain. The CDR3 length is 14 residues. Germline V CDR1 and CDR2: SGHTA, FQGTGA. The DNA of the CDR3 is TGTGCCAGCAGCCTAACTGGGGTCTCCACTGAAGCTTTCTTT. It codes for CASSLTGVSTEAFF.

The V call is TRBV11-2, the J call TRBJ1-6; D is unclear. This CDR3 is built from 15 residues. Trimming cost V 1 base and J 6 bases, with 10 bases left between them. The germline CDR1 and CDR2 sequences are SGHAT and FQNNGV. DNA for the CDR3: TGTGCCAGCAGCTTAGGAAGAGGTATTAATTCACCCCTCCACTTT. Protein: CASSLGRGINSPLHF.

The chain is built from TRBV7-9 and TRBJ2-2, with no clear D. Per the germline V gene, CDR1 is SEHNR and CDR2 is FQNEAQ (reference sequence). The CDR3 loop spans 17 amino acids. V lost 4 bases, J lost 8 bases, and 23 bases lay in between. The CDR3 protein is CASSSVVGIGANGELFF. The CDR3, as DNA: TGTGCCAGCAGCTCAGTTGTAGGAATTGGTGCTAATGGGGAGCTGTTTTTT.

The chain combines TRBV25-1 with TRBJ1-6, with D maybe TRBD1 (5 bases). Trimming removed 3 bases at V and 7 bases at J, with 16 bases between. The CDR3 is 16 amino acids. The germline V gene encodes CDR1 MGHDK and CDR2 SYGVNS. The CDR3 protein is CASSESLQEGNSPLHF. CDR3 sequence (DNA): TGTGCCAGCAGTGAGTCCCTACAGGAGGGGAATTCACCCCTCCACTTT.

The chain has TRBV7-2 and TRBJ2-7; D is perhaps TRBD1 (5 bases). The CDR3 spans 14 residues. Germline assignment: CDR1 SGHTA and CDR2 FQGNSA. V lost 5 bases to trimming and J lost 6 bases, with 17 bases between them. CDR3 region: CASSRRAGWVEQYF. The CDR3 DNA reads as TGTGCCAGCAGCCGAAGAGCAGGGTGGGTCGAGCAGTACTTC. The full variable domain, its missing parts supplied by reference TRBV7-2 and TRBJ2-7, is GAGVSQSPSNKVTEKGKDVELRCDPISGHTALYWYRQSLGQGLEFLIYFQGNSAPDKSGLPSDRFSAERTGGSVSTLTIQRTQQEDSAVYLCASSRRAGWVEQYFGPGTRLTVT.

Comments on this clone: A much larger clone differs by one base, so this may be a read error. At the DNA level, this CDR3 is encoded by other sequences in the same sample as well. This chain uses TRBV28 with TRBJ1-2; TRBD1 agrees at 7 bases. There are 13 residues in the CDR3. Germline V gene lookup returns CDR1 MDHEN and CDR2 SYDVKM. Trimming took 4 bases from V and 4 from J; bases not matched to a gene: 3. The CDR3, as DNA: TGTGCCAGCAGTTCCGGGACAGTCTATGGCTACACCTTC. Translation gives CASSSGTVYGYTF.

Note on this clone: The identical CDR3 is also encoded by other nucleotide sequences in the sample. The chain is built from TRBV29-1 and TRBJ2-2; D call uncertain. Per the germline V gene, CDR1 is SQVTM and CDR2 is ANQGSEA. This CDR3 comprises 13 residues. Trimming stripped 5 bases from V and 0 bases from J, with 7 bases between. The CDR3 loop is CSVRRTNTGELFF. In DNA, the CDR3 is TGCAGCGTTAGGCGGACGAACACCGGGGAGCTGTTTTTT.

The chain joins TRBV6-5 to TRBJ1-1, with D maybe TRBD1 (6 bases). The CDR3 loop spans 15 amino acids. Looked up from germline, CDR1 is MNHEY and CDR2 is SVGAGI. Deletions cut 0 bases from V and 4 bases from J, with 12 bases between. The CDR3 coding sequence is TGTGCCAGCAGTTACTCACAAGGGACAACCACTGAAGCTTTCTTT. Amino acid sequence: CASSYSQGTTTEAFF.

The chain links TRBV11-3 to TRBJ2-6; 8 bases fit TRBD1. V shed 4 bases and J 2 bases; nucleotides not matched to a gene: 1. This CDR3 region has 15 residues. CDR1 SGHNT and CDR2 YENEEA come from the germline V gene. In nucleotides, the CDR3 is TGTGCCAGCAGCTCGGACAGGGCTGGGGCCAACGTCCTGACTTTC. Amino acid sequence: CASSSDRAGANVLTF.

The chain joins TRBV7-3 to TRBJ2-3; 8 nucleotides agree with TRBD2. This CDR3 comprises 14 residues. Trimming removed 4 bases from V and 5 bases from J; junction bases left unmatched: 5. CDR1 and CDR2 from the germline V gene are SGHTA and FQGTGA. The CDR3 spells CASSSAAGGDTQYF. The DNA for the CDR3 is TGTGCCAGCAGCTCCGCTGCGGGGGGAGATACGCAGTATTTT.

The J gene is TRBJ2-3, the V gene TRBV6-5, with no clear D. Between the trimmed V and J ends, which lost 7 bases and 5 bases, there was a span of 13 bases. Germline V lookup: CDR1 MNHEY, CDR2 SVGAGI. CDR3 length equals 13 residues. The CDR3 loop reads CASKADLIDTQYF. CDR3 coding DNA: TGTGCCAGCAAGGCGGACCTAATAGATACGCAGTATTTT.

The chain uses TRBV11-2 and TRBJ2-3, with 9 positions matching TRBD2. The CDR3 consists of 16 residues. CDR1 and CDR2 from the germline V gene are SGHAT and FQNNGV. J lost 1 base, V lost 4 bases, and 6 bases had no gene match. The CDR3 loop reads CASSSYSGRGTDTQYF. The CDR3 region has the DNA TGTGCCAGCAGCTCCTATAGCGGGAGAGGCACAGATACGCAGTATTTT.

The chain is built from TRBV4-2 and TRBJ2-7, with unresolved D. The CDR3 length is 11 residues. Germline loops: CDR1 LGHNA, CDR2 YNFKEQ. The germline V and J ends were trimmed by 0 bases and 6 bases, with 3 bases remaining between them. CDR3 in amino acids: CASSQETEQYF. CDR3 bases: TGTGCCAGCAGCCAAGAAACCGAGCAGTACTTC.

The rearrangement links TRBV30 to TRBJ1-3; D gene unclear. Trimming shortened V by 5 bases and J by 0 bases, and 5 bases separated the two germline ends. CDR1 is GTSNPN and CDR2 is SVGIG in the germline V gene (reference sequence). The CDR3 loop spans 12 amino acids. The CDR3 reads CAWVASGNTIYF. The CDR3, as DNA: TGTGCCTGGGTAGCCTCTGGAAACACCATATATTTT.

The chain couples TRBV29-1 to TRBJ1-1; 7 bases are a match to TRBD1. This CDR3 contains 14 residues. V dropped 5 bases and J dropped 1; count of bases not matched to a gene: 7. Germline CDR1 SQVTM, CDR2 ANQGSEA. CDR3 amino acids: CSVYGTATNTEAFF. In DNA form, the CDR3 reads TGCAGCGTTTATGGGACAGCCACGAACACTGAAGCTTTCTTT.

This rearrangement joins TRBV13 to TRBJ2-1; 8 bases line up with TRBD2. The CDR3 has 15 residues. CDR1 and CDR2 (germline): PRHDT, FYEKMQ (reference sequence). The trim removed 3 bases at V and 4 bases at J, leaving 5 bases unmatched. CDR3 sequence reads: CASSFGGAGYNEQFF. The CDR3 DNA sequence: TGTGCCAGCAGCTTCGGGGGGGCTGGGTACAATGAGCAGTTCTTC.

This chain connects TRBV5-4 to TRBJ1-1, with D unclear. Germline V gene data show CDR1 as SGHNT and CDR2 as YYREEE (reference sequence). The CDR3 covers 14 residues. Trimming stripped 1 base from V and 1 base from J, with 8 bases between. This CDR3 reads CASSLTPGNTEAFF. The CDR3 region has the DNA TGTGCCAGCAGCTTGACCCCTGGGAACACTGAAGCTTTCTTT. The whole variable domain, filled in from reference TRBV5-4 and TRBJ1-1, reads ETGVTQSPTHLIKTRGQQVTLRCSSQSGHNTVSWYQQALGQGPQFIFQYYREEENGRGNFPPRFSGLQFPNYSSELNVNALELDDSALYLCASSLTPGNTEAFFGQGTRLTVV.

V is TRBV30 and J is TRBJ2-2; possibly TRBD2 for D (5 bases). Germline loops: CDR1 GTSNPN, CDR2 SVGIG (reference sequence). The CDR3 spans 13 residues. Between the trimmed V and J ends, which lost 2 bases and 7 bases, there was a span of 11 bases. The CDR3 DNA reads TGTGCCTGGAGTCCTCTTAGCGTCGGGGAGCTGTTTTTT. This gives the protein CAWSPLSVGELFF.

V is TRBV30 and J is TRBJ1-1, with 7 bases fitting TRBD1. Germline trimming cut 3 bases from V and 12 bases from J; bases unmatched to any gene: 7. CDR3 length: 11 residues. Germline CDR1 is GTSNPN and CDR2 is SVGIG (reference sequence). The CDR3 DNA sequence: TGTGCCTGGAGGCCTCGGGACAGAACTTTCTTT. Protein: CAWRPRDRTFF.

Turning to this clone: The sample has other DNA sequences that encode this CDR3 too. The J gene is TRBJ1-5, the V gene TRBV2; TRBD1 matches at 8 bases. V trimming: 6 bases; J trimming: 7 bases; junction bases outside the gene matches: 8. Per the germline V gene, CDR1 is SNHLY and CDR2 is FYNNEI. The CDR3 length is 14 residues. In DNA, the CDR3 is TGTGCCAGCAGCCCCGGACAGGGTAACCAGCCCCAGCATTTT. Its translation: CASSPGQGNQPQHF.

This sequence joins TRBV9 and TRBJ2-5, with 8 bases lining up with TRBD2. The germline CDR1 and CDR2 sequences are SGDLS and YYNGEE. J gave up 0 bases and V 1 base, and 8 bases lay outside the gene matches. The CDR3 extends over 17 amino acids. The CDR3: CASSVKGSGLDQETQYF. CDR3 DNA sequence: TGTGCCAGCAGCGTAAAGGGATCGGGACTAGACCAAGAGACCCAGTACTTC.

The chain links TRBV11-2 to TRBJ1-1, with 9 bases aligning to TRBD1. The CDR3 length is 16 residues. Trimming removed 0 bases from V and 6 bases from J; junction bases left unmatched: 8. CDR1 and CDR2 from the germline V gene are SGHAT and FQNNGV. The CDR3 DNA reads as TGTGCCAGCAGCTTAGAAGGCACAGGGGGCGCATCTGAAGCTTTCTTT. This sequence encodes CASSLEGTGGASEAFF.